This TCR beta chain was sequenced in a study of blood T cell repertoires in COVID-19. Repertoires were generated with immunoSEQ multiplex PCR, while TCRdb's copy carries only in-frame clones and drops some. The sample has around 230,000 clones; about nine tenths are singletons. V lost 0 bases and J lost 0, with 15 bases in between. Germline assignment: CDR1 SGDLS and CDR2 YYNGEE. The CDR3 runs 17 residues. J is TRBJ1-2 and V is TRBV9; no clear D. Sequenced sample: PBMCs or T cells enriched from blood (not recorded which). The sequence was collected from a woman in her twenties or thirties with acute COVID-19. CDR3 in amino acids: CASSVAPAELANYGYTF. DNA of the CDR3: TGTGCCAGCAGCGTAGCTCCGGCGGAGTTAGCTAACTATGGCTACACCTTC.